Presented here are 29 T cell receptor beta chains from one specimen sequenced in a study of blood T cells in healthy people across ages. For the second PCR, which ran for about 7 to 11 cycles, a sample-barcoded 5' primer and a J-beta primer mix were used. TCRdb independently ran MiXCR on the 5' RACE reads; one entry per CDR3 protein. The sample includes fewer than 1,200,000 distinct CDR3 sequences, roughly a quarter of them seen just once. The sample was also linked to a second study, of T cells of mothers and their children.

Sequenced input: blood. The origin of the receptors is a girl aged 2-10 years in good health.

In this sample, this clonotype turned up a few times. This chain links TRBV15 with TRBJ2-1; D remains ambiguous. The end of the DNA is better explained by TRBJ2-5, so the J call may be wrong. Germline-derived CDR1 and CDR2 are LNHNV and YYDKDF (reference sequence). The CDR3 covers 12 residues. CDR3 in amino acids: CATSRVVDAQYF. CDR3 in DNA: TGTGCCACCAGCAGAGTTGTGGACGCCCAGTACTTC.

This sequence joins TRBV9 and TRBJ2-5, with D perhaps given as TRBD1 or TRBD2 (5 bases each). Germline loops: CDR1 SGDLS, CDR2 YYNGEE. V shed 4 bases and J shed 11 bases, with 18 bases lying between them. The CDR3 loop spans 13 amino acids. The CDR3 protein is CASSSRGSGEQYF. The CDR3 DNA reads TGTGCCAGCAGCTCGAGGGGCTCGGGTGAGCAGTACTTC.

This clonotype has only one observation. The chain couples TRBV5-1 to TRBJ2-4; 8 nucleotides match TRBD2. The CDR3 loop spans 15 amino acids. CDR1 is SGHRS and CDR2 is YFSETQ in the germline V gene. The V gene end was trimmed by 4 bases and the J gene end by 7 bases; junction bases not matched to a gene: 10. The CDR3 DNA reads TGCGCCAGCAGCCCCGGGACTAGACTACGGAACATTCAGTACTTC. Protein sequence: CASSPGTRLRNIQYF.

This clonotype has only a few counts. This chain joins TRBV6-1 and TRBJ2-6; the D is unclear. The CDR3 contains 17 residues. Germline values: CDR1 MNHNS, CDR2 SASEGT. Trimming removed 5 bases at V and 0 bases at J, with 14 bases between. CDR3 in amino acids: CASSPLPWASGANVLTF. CDR3 DNA: TGTGCCAGCAGTCCCTTACCGTGGGCCTCTGGGGCCAACGTCCTGACTTTC.

This clonotype was counted only a few times. V gene TRBV29-1 combines with J gene TRBJ2-5, with D possibly TRBD2 on 7 matching bases. The DNA end is a closer match to TRBJ2-1, so the J assignment may be wrong. The V gene's germline CDR1 is SQVTM and CDR2 ANQGSEA. This CDR3 region has 18 residues. The CDR3 loop reads CSVEGLAEPRGQVGEQFF. The CDR3 DNA reads TGCAGCGTTGAGGGGCTAGCGGAACCTCGGGGGCAAGTTGGGGAGCAGTTCTTC.

This clonotype was counted between two and nine times. V and J are TRBV19 and TRBJ2-6; possible D gene TRBD2, 6 bases. This CDR3 region has 15 residues. V shed 4 bases and J shed 2 bases, with 9 bases lying between them. The V gene's germline CDR1 is LNHDA and CDR2 SQIVND (reference sequence). The CDR3 reads CASSRGDAGANVLTF. The CDR3 region has the DNA TGTGCCAGTAGTAGGGGGGATGCTGGGGCCAACGTCCTGACTTTC.

As to this clonotype: Its ends do not fully match the called genes, so a read error is possible. The chain has TRBV11-3 and TRBJ2-1, with D tentatively TRBD1 (6 bases). This CDR3 is 15 amino acids long. Germline CDR1 reads SGHNT; CDR2 reads YENEEA. This CDR3 is CASSPQGESCNEQFF. CDR3 in DNA: TGTGCCAGCAGCCCACAGGGAGAATCCTGCAATGAGCAGTTCTTC.

This clonotype occurred a few times. The V and J genes are TRBV6-5 and TRBJ2-5, with a tentative D call TRBD1 (6 bases). The J call may be mistaken, given a closer DNA end match to TRBJ2-7. The germline V gene encodes CDR1 MNHEY and CDR2 SVGAGI. This CDR3 has 12 residues. The CDR3 region has the DNA TGTGCCAGCGGTATTACAGGGAACGAGCAGTACTTC. The encoded protein is CASGITGNEQYF.

This clonotype was seen a handful of times. CDR3: CASGVRGDYGYTF. As DNA, the CDR3 is TGTGCCAGCGGAGTAAGGGGTGACTATGGCTACACCTTC. The V and J genes are TRBV28 and TRBJ1-2; TRBD1 might be the D (5 bases). The V end lost 8 bases, the J end lost 3 bases, and 13 bases lay between the germline ends. CDR1 is MDHEN and CDR2 is SYDVKM in the germline V gene. CDR3 length equals 13 residues.

The sample holds a few counts of this clonotype. V is TRBV29-1 and J is TRBJ2-7, with unresolved D. Germline CDR1 is SQVTM and CDR2 is ANQGSEA. Trimming stripped 1 base from V and 1 base from J, with 14 bases between. This CDR3 contains 15 residues. The CDR3 protein is CSVEVGFGESYEQYF. For the CDR3, the DNA is TGCAGCGTTGAAGTCGGGTTTGGAGAATCCTACGAGCAGTACTTC.

This sequence joins TRBV7-2 and TRBJ2-5; possible D gene TRBD1, 6 bases. The CDR3 is 15 amino acids. Between the trimmed V and J ends, which lost 7 bases and 3 bases, there was a span of 18 bases. Germline CDR1 and CDR2: SGHTA and FQGNSA. CDR3 nucleotide sequence: TGTGCCAGCAACCTTACAGGGAATGGTGAAGAGACCCAGTACTTC. It encodes CASNLTGNGEETQYF.

This chain joins TRBV2 and TRBJ2-7; 8 bases map to TRBD2. The V segment lost 7 bases and the J segment 2 bases; nucleotides outside the gene matches: 7. This CDR3 has 14 amino acids. Germline assignment: CDR1 SNHLY and CDR2 FYNNEI. CDR3 nucleotide sequence: TGTGCCAGCAAAGCGGGGGCTAAGACCTACGAGCAGTACTTC. It codes for CASKAGAKTYEQYF.

The V call is TRBV19, the J call TRBJ2-4; D is perhaps TRBD1 or TRBD2 (5 bases each). V shed 7 bases and J shed 8 bases, with 15 bases lying between them. There are 13 residues in the CDR3. Germline loops: CDR1 LNHDA, CDR2 SQIVND (reference sequence). The CDR3 is CASKPGPSHIQYF. The CDR3 nucleotides read TGTGCCAGTAAACCGGGGCCCAGCCACATTCAGTACTTC.

The gene calls are TRBV4-1 and TRBJ1-2; D remains unclear. Germline V gene data show CDR1 as MGHRA and CDR2 as YSYEKL. The length of the CDR3 is 16 residues. V was clipped by 2 bases and J by 3 bases, with 16 bases between them. The CDR3 region is CASSQLAGSNYYGYTF. The CDR3 nucleotides are TGCGCCAGCAGCCAACTGGCTGGGTCTAATTACTATGGCTACACCTTC.

The J gene is TRBJ2-1, the V gene TRBV20-1, with 10 bases identical to TRBD2. The germline V gene encodes CDR1 DFQATT and CDR2 SNEGSKA (reference sequence). The ends lost 0 bases at V and 7 bases at J; junction bases unmatched: 24. This CDR3 has 21 residues. CDR3 nucleotide sequence: TGCAGTGCTAGAGAGAGTGAAACCGGACTAGCGGAGCGACATGGGATGAATGAGCAGTTCTTC. This encodes CSARESETGLAERHGMNEQFF.

The J gene is TRBJ1-1, the V gene TRBV12-3 or TRBV12-4; maybe TRBD1 (6 bases). The CDR3 is 18 residues long. V was cut by 5 bases and J by 3 bases, with 25 bases left in between. The CDR3 DNA is TGTGCCAGCAGTCCCCTTAGGGGGGACCGCGGGAGGGACACTGAAGCTTTCTTT. This codes for CASSPLRGDRGRDTEAFF.

This clonotype has only one observation. CDR3 loop: CSARGGLDETQYF. The DNA for the CDR3 is TGCAGTGCTAGAGGTGGGCTAGACGAGACCCAGTACTTC. The rearrangement links TRBV20-1 to TRBJ2-5, with D hard to call. This CDR3 is built from 13 residues. The V and J ends lost 1 base and 5 bases respectively, with 11 bases between them. The germline V gene has CDR1 DFQATT and CDR2 SNEGSKA (reference sequence).

V usage is TRBV4-2 and J usage is TRBJ1-1; 10 bases are a match to TRBD1. J was trimmed by 5 bases and V by 3 bases; bases with no gene match: 6. CDR3 length equals 15 residues. Germline-derived CDR1 and CDR2 are LGHNA and YNFKEQ. CDR3 region: CASSHNLGQGTEAFF. CDR3 nucleotides: TGTGCCAGCAGCCATAACCTGGGACAGGGGACTGAAGCTTTCTTT.

The chain recombines TRBV6-5 with TRBJ1-4; perhaps TRBD1 as D (5 bases). The CDR3 covers 15 residues. Germline V lookup: CDR1 MNHEY, CDR2 SVGAGI. V was clipped by 7 bases and J by 5 bases, with 17 bases between them. In DNA, the CDR3 is TGTGCCAGCAAACCTCCGGGACGGTCAAATGAAAAACTGTTTTTT. Translation: CASKPPGRSNEKLFF.

This clonotype was detected only a few times. This chain joins TRBV5-1 and TRBJ1-5; no clear D gene. Germline CDR1 is SGHRS and CDR2 is YFSETQ. The length of the CDR3 is 14 residues. The germline V and J ends were trimmed by 0 bases and 5 bases, with 9 bases remaining between them. CDR3 loop: CASSLEGPDQPQHF. Here the CDR3 DNA reads TGCGCCAGCAGCTTGGAAGGGCCTGATCAGCCCCAGCATTTT.

The sample holds a few counts of this clonotype. This chain connects TRBV6-6 to TRBJ2-5; 9 bases match TRBD1. The closer fit of TRBJ2-1 to the DNA end suggests the J call may be wrong. This CDR3 spans 16 amino acids. CDR1 is MNHNY and CDR2 is SVGAGI in the germline V gene (reference sequence). The CDR3 DNA is TGTGCCAGCAGTTACTCAGACAGGGGGTGGTACAATGAGCAGTTCTTC. This sequence encodes CASSYSDRGWYNEQFF.

This clonotype was seen a handful of times. This chain joins TRBV21-1 and TRBJ2-1; TRBD2 was called by the table and not checked on the DNA. TRBV21-1 corresponds to a pseudogene. CDR3 length: 15 residues. The CDR3 DNA is TGTGCCAGCGCGGACGCCGGGACTAAAGACAATGAGCAGTTCTTC. Translating it yields CASADAGTKDNEQFF.

The chain is built from TRBV10-3 and TRBJ1-2; TRBD1 might be the D (6 bases). V shed 2 bases and J shed 4 bases, with 8 bases lying between them. CDR1 and CDR2 from the germline V gene are ENHRY and SYGVKD. CDR3 length equals 13 residues. This CDR3 is CAISEETGYGYTF. As DNA, the CDR3 is TGTGCCATCAGTGAGGAGACAGGCTATGGCTACACCTTC.

This chain connects TRBV4-3 to TRBJ1-2, with unresolved D. CDR3 length: 15 residues. The V end lost 0 bases, the J end lost 10 bases, and 18 bases lay between the germline ends. CDR1 is LGHNA, CDR2 YSLEER, per germline. The CDR3 loop reads CASSQDYRTGDHYTF. CDR3 coding DNA: TGCGCCAGCAGCCAAGATTATAGGACGGGAGACCACTACACCTTC.

The rearrangement uses TRBV6-2 or TRBV6-3 and TRBJ2-1; D gene ambiguous. CDR3 size: 12 residues. Trimming shortened V by 6 bases and J by 8 bases, and 11 bases separated the two germline ends. Germline CDR1 is MNHEY and CDR2 is SVGEGT. The CDR3 sequence is CASRYGSYEQFF. The CDR3 nucleotides are TGTGCCAGCAGGTACGGTAGCTATGAGCAGTTCTTC.

This clonotype was seen a few times. The V gene is TRBV29-1, the J gene TRBJ1-2; D is unresolved. V was cut by 5 bases and J by 8 bases, with 15 bases left in between. Germline CDR1 SQVTM, CDR2 ANQGSEA. This CDR3 spans 12 amino acids. The CDR3 protein is CSVPGGLGGYTF. In DNA, the CDR3 is TGCAGCGTTCCCGGCGGTCTGGGGGGCTACACCTTC.

The chain joins TRBV20-1 to TRBJ2-5; 9 positions agree with TRBD2. The J call may be wrong; the DNA end is better matched by TRBJ2-1. Germline V gene lookup returns CDR1 DFQATT and CDR2 SNEGSKA (reference sequence). This CDR3 comprises 16 residues. The CDR3 region has the DNA TGCAGTGCTAGAGATAGGCGGGAGGGCTCCTACAATGAGCAGTTCTTC. It encodes CSARDRREGSYNEQFF.

The CDR3 bases are TGTGCCAGCAGCTTGGTCGACAGAAGCGCGTGGCAGTTCTTC. Translating it yields CASSLVDRSAWQFF. This rearrangement joins TRBV7-9 to TRBJ2-1, with a weak D call TRBD1 (5 bases). The CDR3 has 14 residues. Germline assignment: CDR1 SEHNR and CDR2 FQNEAQ (reference sequence). V lost 3 bases and J 12 bases, leaving 18 bases between the germline ends.

There are a few counts of this clonotype. CDR3 sequence: CASRLTSGIGRNEQFF. As DNA, the CDR3 is TGCGCCAGCAGACTTACTAGCGGGATCGGGCGGAATGAGCAGTTCTTC. V and J are TRBV5-1 and TRBJ2-1; 10 nucleotides match TRBD2. The CDR3 extends over 16 amino acids. Germline assignment: CDR1 SGHRS and CDR2 YFSETQ. After removal of 5 bases from V and 7 bases from J, the junction contained 12 bases not matched to a gene.